Sequencing of this T cell receptor beta chain was carried out in a study of CD8+ T cells in alopecia areata. Overall study context: Treated individuals took tofacitinib by mouth, 5 to 10 mg twice daily. The study gave tofacitinib for 6 to 18 months, then 6 months off drug. General study results and limits: Compared with normal scalp, lesional scalp had higher clonality and more expanded CD8+ clones. Mouse data revealed clearer TCR sharing than patient data did, a gap possibly tied to HLA.

Extracted RNA was reverse transcribed into cDNA, the sequencing template. The protocol was immunoSEQ multiplex PCR, while the TCRdb copy is restricted to in-frame clones and leaves out a portion. This table has approximately 91,000 clones, around two fifths appearing once. The CDR3 consists of 11 residues. In germline, CDR1 is DFQATT, CDR2 SNEGSKA (reference sequence). V was pared by 3 bases and J by 4 bases, with 5 bases between. As regards this clone: Its specificity is unknown.

This chain links TRBV20-1 with TRBJ2-3; D uncertain. This TCR derives from a human donor with alopecia areata. Sequences were obtained from CD4+ T cells sorted from blood. The CDR3 DNA follows: TGCAGTGCTAGGCCCCCAGATACGCAGTATTTT. Protein: CSARPPDTQYF.